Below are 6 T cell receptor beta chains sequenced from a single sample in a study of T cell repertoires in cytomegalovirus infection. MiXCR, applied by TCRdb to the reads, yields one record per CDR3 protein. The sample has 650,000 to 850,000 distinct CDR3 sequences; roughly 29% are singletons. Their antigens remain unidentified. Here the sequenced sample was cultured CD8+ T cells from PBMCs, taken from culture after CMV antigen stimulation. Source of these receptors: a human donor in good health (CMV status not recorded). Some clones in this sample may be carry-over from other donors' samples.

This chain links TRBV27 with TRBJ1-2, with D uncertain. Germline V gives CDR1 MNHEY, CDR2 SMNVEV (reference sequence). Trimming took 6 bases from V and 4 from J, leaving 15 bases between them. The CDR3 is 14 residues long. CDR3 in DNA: TGTGCCAGCAGCTCCGCGGGGTACGTCTATGGCTACACCTTC. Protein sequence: CASSSAGYVYGYTF.

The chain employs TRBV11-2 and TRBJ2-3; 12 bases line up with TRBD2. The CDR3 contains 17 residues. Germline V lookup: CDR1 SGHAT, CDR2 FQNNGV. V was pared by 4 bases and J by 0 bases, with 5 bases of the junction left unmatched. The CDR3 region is CASSSWTSGVSTDTQYF. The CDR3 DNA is TGTGCCAGCAGCTCCTGGACTAGCGGGGTGAGCACAGATACGCAGTATTTT.

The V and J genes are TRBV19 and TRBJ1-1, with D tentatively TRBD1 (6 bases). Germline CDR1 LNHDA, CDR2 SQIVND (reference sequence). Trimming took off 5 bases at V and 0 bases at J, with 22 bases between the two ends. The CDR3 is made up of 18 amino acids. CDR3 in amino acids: CASSSRDKSLDMNTEAFF. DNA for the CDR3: TGTGCCAGTAGTTCCCGGGACAAGTCGCTTGACATGAACACTGAAGCTTTCTTT.

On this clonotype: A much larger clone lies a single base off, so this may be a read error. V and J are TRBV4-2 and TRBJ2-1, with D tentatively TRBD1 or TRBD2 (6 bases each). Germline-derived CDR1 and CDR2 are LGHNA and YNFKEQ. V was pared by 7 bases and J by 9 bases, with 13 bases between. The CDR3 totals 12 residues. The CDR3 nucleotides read TGTGCCAGCACCCCCGGGGGCGGTGAGCAGTTCTTC. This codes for CASTPGGGEQFF.

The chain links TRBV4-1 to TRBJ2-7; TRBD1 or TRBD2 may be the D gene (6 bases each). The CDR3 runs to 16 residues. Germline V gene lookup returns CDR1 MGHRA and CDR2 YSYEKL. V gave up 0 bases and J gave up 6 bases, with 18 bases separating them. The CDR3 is CASSQDPPEGGGEQYV. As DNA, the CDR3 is TGCGCCAGCAGCCAAGATCCCCCAGAGGGGGGCGGCGAGCAGTACGTC.

This CDR3 reads CAISASETVNTEAFF. The CDR3 coding sequence is TGTGCCATCAGTGCTTCGGAGACGGTGAACACTGAAGCTTTCTTT. This chain joins TRBV10-3 and TRBJ1-1; no definite D call. Trimming cost V 4 bases and J 0 bases, with 12 bases left between them. The CDR3 is made up of 15 amino acids. The V gene's germline CDR1 is ENHRY and CDR2 SYGVKD.